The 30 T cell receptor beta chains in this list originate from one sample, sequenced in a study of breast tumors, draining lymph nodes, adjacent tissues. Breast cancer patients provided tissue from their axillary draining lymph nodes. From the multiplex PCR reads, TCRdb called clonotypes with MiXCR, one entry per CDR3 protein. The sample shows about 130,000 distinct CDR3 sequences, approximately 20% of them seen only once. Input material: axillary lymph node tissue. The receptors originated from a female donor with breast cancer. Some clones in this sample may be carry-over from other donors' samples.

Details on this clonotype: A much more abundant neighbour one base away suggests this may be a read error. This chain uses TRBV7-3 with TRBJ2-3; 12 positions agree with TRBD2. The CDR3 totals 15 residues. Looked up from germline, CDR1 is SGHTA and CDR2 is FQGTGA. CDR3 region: CASSALAGGSDTRYF. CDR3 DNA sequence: TGTGCCAGCAGCGCCCTAGCGGGAGGGTCAGATACGCGGTATTTT. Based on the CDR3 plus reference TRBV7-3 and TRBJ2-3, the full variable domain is GAGVSQTPSNKVTEKGKYVELRCDPISGHTALYWYRQSLGQGPEFLIYFQGTGAADDSGLPNDRFFAVRPEGSVSTLKIQRTERGDSAVYLCASSALAGGSDTRYFGPGTRLTVL.

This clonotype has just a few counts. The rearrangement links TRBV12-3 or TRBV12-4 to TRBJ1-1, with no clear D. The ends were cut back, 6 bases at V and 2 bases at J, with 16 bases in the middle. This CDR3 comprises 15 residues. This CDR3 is CASRLGRRINTEAFF. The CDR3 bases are TGTGCCAGCAGACTGGGCAGGCGGATAAACACTGAAGCTTTCTTT.

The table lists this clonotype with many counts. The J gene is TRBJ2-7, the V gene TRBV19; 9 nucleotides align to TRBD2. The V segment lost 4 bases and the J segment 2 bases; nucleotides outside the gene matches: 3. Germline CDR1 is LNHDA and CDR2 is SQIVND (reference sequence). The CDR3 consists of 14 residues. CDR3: CASSRTSVPYEQYF. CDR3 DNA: TGTGCCAGTAGTAGGACTAGCGTCCCCTACGAGCAGTACTTC.

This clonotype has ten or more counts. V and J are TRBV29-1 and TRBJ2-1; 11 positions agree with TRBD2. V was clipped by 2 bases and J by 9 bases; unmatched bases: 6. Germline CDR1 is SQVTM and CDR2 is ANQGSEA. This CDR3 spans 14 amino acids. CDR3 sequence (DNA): TGCAGCGTTGAACCACTAGCGGGAGACAGTGAGCAGTTCTTC. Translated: CSVEPLAGDSEQFF.

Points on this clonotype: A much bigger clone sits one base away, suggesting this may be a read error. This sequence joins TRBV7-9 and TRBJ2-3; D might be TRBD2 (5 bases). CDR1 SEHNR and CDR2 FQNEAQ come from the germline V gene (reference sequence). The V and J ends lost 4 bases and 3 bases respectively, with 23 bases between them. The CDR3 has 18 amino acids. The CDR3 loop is CASSSERASPDRTDTQYF. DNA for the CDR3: TGTGCCAGCAGCTCAGAGCGTGCTAGCCCCGACCGAACAGATACGCAGTATTTT. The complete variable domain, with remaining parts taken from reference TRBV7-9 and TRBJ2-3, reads DTGVSQNPRHKITKRGQNVTFRCDPISEHNRLYWYRQTLGQGPEFLTYFQNEAQLEKSRLLSDRFSAERPKGSFSTLEIQRTEQGDSAMYLCASSSERASPDRTDTQYFGPGTRLTVL.

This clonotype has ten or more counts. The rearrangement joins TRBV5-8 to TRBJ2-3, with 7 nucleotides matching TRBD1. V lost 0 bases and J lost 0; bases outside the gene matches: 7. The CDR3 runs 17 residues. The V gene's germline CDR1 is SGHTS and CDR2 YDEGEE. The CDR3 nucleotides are TGTGCCAGCAGCTTGGGGGACAGCTTATCTAGCACAGATACGCAGTATTTT. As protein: CASSLGDSLSSTDTQYF. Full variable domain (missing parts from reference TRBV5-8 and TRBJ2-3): EAGVTQSPTHLIKTRGQQATLRCSPISGHTSVYWYQQALGLGLQFLLWYDEGEERNRGNFPPRFSGRQFPNYSSELNVNALELEDSALYLCASSLGDSLSSTDTQYFGPGTRLTVL.

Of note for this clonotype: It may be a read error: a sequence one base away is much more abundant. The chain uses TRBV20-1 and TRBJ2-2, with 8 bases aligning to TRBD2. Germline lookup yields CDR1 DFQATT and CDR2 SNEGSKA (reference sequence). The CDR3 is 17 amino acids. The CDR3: CRARDPRAGANTGELFF. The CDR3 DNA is TGCCGTGCTAGAGATCCGAGAGCGGGAGCGAACACCGGGGAGCTGTTTTTT.

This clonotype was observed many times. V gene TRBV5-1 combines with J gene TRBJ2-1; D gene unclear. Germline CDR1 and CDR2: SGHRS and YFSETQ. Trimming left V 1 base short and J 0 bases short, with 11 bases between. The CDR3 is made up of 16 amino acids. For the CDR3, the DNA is TGCGCCAGCAGCTTGTATGCATCCAGCTCCTACAATGAGCAGTTCTTC. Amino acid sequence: CASSLYASSSYNEQFF.

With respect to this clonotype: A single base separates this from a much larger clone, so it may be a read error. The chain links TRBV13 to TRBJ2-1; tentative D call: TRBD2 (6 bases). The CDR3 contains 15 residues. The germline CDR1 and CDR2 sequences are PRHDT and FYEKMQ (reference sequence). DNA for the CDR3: TGTGCCAGCAGCTCCAGGCGGGAATCCTACGATGAGCAGTTCTTC. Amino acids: CASSSRRESYDEQFF.

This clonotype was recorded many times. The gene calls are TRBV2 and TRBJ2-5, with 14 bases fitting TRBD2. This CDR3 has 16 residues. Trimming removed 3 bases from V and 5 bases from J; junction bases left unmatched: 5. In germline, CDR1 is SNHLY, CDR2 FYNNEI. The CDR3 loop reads CASSDIGLAGGETQYF. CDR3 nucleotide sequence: TGTGCCAGCAGTGATATTGGACTAGCGGGAGGTGAGACCCAGTACTTC.

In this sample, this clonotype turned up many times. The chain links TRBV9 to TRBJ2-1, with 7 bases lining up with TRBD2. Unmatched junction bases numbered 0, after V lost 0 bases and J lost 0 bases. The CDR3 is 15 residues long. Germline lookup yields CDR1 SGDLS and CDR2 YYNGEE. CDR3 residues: CASSVAGGSYNEQFF. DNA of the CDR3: TGTGCCAGCAGCGTAGCGGGGGGCTCCTACAATGAGCAGTTCTTC.

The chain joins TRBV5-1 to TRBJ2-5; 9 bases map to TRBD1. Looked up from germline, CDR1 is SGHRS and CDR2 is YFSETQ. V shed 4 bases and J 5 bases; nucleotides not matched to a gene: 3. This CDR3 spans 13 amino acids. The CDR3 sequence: CASSGGQGETQYF. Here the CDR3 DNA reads TGCGCCAGCAGCGGGGGACAGGGCGAGACCCAGTACTTC.

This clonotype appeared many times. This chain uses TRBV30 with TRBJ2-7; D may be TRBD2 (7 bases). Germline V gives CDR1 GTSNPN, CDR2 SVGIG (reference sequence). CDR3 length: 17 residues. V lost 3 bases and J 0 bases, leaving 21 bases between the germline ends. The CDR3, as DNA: TGTGCCTGGAGGCCTGGACAGAGGACTAGAAGCTCCTACGAGCAGTACTTC. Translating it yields CAWRPGQRTRSSYEQYF.

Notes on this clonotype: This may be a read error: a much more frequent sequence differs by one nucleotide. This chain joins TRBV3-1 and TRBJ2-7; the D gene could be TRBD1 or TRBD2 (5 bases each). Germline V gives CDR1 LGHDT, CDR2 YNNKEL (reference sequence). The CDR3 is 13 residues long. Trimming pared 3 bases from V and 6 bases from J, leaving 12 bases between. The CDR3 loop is CASSHGASLEQYF. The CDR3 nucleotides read TGTGCCAGCAGCCACGGGGCTAGCCTCGAGCAGTACTTC.

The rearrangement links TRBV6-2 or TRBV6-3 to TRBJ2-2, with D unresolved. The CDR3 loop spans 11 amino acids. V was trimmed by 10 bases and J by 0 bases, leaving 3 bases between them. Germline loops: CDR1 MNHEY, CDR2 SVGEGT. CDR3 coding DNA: TGTGCCACCGCGAACACCGGGGAGCTGTTTTTT. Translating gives CATANTGELFF.

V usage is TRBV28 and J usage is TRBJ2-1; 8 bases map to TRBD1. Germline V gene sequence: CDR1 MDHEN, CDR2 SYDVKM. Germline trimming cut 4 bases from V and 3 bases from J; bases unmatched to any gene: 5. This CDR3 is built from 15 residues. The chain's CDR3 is CASSSTGQDYNEQFF. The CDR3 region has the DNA TGTGCCAGCAGTTCAACGGGACAGGACTACAATGAGCAGTTCTTC. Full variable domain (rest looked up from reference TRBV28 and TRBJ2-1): DVKVTQSSRYLVKRTGEKVFLECVQDMDHENMFWYRQDPGLGLRLIYFSYDVKMKEKGDIPEGYSVSREKKERFSLILESASTNQTSMYLCASSSTGQDYNEQFFGPGTRLTVL.

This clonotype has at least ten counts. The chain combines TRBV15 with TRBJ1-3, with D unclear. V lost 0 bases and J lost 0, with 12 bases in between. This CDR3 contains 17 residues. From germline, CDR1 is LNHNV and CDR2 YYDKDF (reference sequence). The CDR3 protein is CATSRDLGRTSGNTIYF. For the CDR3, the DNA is TGTGCCACCAGCAGAGATCTTGGCAGGACCTCTGGAAACACCATATATTTT.

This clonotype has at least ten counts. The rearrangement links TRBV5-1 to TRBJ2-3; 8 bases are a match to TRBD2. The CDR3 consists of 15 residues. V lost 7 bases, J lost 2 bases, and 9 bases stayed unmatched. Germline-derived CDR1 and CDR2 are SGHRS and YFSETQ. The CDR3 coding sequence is TGCGCCAGCGGCTCAATTAGCGGGGACACAGATACGCAGTATTTT. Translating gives CASGSISGDTDTQYF.

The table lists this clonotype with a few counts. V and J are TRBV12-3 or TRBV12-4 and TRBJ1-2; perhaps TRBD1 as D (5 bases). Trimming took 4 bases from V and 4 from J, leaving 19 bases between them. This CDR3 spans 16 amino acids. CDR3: CASSSGGGGGLYGYTF. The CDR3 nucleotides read TGTGCCAGCAGTTCCGGGGGGGGGGGAGGCCTCTATGGCTACACCTTC.

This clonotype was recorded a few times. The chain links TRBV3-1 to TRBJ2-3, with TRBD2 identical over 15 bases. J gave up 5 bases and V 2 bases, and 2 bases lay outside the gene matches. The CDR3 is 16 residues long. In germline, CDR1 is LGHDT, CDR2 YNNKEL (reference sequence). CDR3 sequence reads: CASSQLGLAGGDTQYF. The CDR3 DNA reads TGTGCCAGCAGCCAATTGGGACTAGCGGGGGGAGATACGCAGTATTTT.

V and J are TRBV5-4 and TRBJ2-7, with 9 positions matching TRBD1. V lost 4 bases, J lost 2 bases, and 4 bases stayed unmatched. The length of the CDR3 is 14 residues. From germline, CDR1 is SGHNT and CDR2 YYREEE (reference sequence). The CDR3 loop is CASSQQGAAYEQYF. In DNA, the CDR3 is TGTGCCAGCAGCCAACAGGGGGCAGCCTACGAGCAGTACTTC.

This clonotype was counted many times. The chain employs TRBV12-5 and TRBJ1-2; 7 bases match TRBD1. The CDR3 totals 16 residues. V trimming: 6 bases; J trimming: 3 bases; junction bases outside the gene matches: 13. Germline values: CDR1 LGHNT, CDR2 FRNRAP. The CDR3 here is CASGPDREEIDYGYTF. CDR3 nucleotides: TGTGCTAGTGGACCCGACAGGGAGGAGATTGACTATGGCTACACCTTC.

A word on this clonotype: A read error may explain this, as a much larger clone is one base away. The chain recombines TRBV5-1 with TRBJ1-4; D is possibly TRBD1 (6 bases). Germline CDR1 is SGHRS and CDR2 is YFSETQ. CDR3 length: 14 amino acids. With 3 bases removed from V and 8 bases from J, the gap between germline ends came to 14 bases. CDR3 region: CASSSQGYGEKLFF. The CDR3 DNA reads TGCGCCAGCAGCTCACAGGGCTACGGAGAAAAACTGTTTTTT.

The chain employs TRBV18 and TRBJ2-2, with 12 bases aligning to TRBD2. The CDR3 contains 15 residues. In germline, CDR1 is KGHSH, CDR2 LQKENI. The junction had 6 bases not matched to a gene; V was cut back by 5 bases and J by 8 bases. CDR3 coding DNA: TGTGCCAGCTCAGTCGGACTAGCGGGAACGGGGGAGCTGTTTTTT. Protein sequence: CASSVGLAGTGELFF.

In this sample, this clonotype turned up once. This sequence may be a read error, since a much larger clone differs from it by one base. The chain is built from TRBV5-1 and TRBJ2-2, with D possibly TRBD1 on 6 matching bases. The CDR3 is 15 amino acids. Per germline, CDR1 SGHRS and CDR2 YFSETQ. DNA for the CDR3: TGCGCCAGCAGCTGGACAGAAGCGAACACCGGGGAGCCGTTTTTT. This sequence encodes CASSWTEANTGEPFF.

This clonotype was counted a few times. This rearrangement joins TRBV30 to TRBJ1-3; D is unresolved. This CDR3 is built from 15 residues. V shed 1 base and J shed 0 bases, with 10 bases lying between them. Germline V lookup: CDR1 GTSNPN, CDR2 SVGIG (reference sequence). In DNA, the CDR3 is TGTGCCTGGAGTGGCAGGATTACCTCTGGAAACACCATATATTTT. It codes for CAWSGRITSGNTIYF.

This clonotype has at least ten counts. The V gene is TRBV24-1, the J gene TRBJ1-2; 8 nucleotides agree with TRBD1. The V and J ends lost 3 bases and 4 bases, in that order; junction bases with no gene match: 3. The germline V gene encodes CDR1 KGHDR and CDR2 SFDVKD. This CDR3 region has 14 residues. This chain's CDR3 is CATSDPTGGYGYTF. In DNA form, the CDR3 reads TGTGCCACCAGTGATCCTACAGGGGGCTATGGCTACACCTTC.

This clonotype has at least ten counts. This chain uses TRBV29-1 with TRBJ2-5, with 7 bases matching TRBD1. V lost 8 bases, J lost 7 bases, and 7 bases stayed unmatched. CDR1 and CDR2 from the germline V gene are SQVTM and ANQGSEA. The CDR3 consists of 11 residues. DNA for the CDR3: TGCAGCACTGAACAGGGGACGACCCAGTACTTC. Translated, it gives CSTEQGTTQYF.

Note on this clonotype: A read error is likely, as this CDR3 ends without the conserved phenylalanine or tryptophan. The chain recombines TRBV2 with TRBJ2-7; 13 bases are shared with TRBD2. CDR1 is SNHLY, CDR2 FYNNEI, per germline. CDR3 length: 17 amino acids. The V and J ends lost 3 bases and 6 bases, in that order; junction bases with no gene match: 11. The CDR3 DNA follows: TGTGCCAGCAGTGAGACGAGGACTAGCGGGAGCGCCGTCGAGCAGTACTCC. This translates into CASSETRTSGSAVEQYS.

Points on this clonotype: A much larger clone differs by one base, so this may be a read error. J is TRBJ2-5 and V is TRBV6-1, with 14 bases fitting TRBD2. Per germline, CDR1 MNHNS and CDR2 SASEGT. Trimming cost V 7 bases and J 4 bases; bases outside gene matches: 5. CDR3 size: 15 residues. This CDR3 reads CASIGTSGGRETQYF. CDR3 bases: TGTGCCAGCATCGGGACTAGCGGGGGTAGAGAGACCCAGTACTTC.